These T cell receptor beta chains were read from a single sample in a study of blood T cell repertoires in COVID-19. Assay used: immunoSEQ multiplex PCR; TCRdb lists only in-frame clones, some missing. The sample includes approximately 100,000 clones, about four fifths seen only once; the top ten take 17%. The sequencing input was peripheral blood. The receptor source for this set is a woman in her sixties or seventies with acute or convalescent COVID-19. Both conserved end residues are part of each CDR3. A D gene is named only where the DNA matches it firmly. Rows give clone size only sometimes, using once, few, many, or a class for an expanded clone.

j_call,clone_size,d_call,v_call,cdr3_aa,cdr3_nt
TRBJ2-7,-,-,TRBV6-2/TRBV6-3,CASSYPSYEQYF,TGTGCCAGCAGTTATCCTTCCTACGAGCAGTACTTC
TRBJ2-2,once,-,TRBV4-1,CASSSREKGTGELFF,TGCGCCAGCAGCTCCAGGGAAAAGGGCACCGGGGAGCTGTTTTTT
TRBJ2-2,once,-,TRBV19,CASSQPAVNTGELFF,TGTGCCAGTAGTCAGCCAGCGGTGAACACCGGGGAGCTGTTTTTT
TRBJ2-1,-,TRBD1,TRBV3-1/TRBV3-2,CASSQIRDSNEQFF,TGTGCCAGCAGCCAAATCCGGGACAGCAATGAGCAGTTCTTC
TRBJ1-1,few,-,TRBV7-9,CASSLRENTEAFF,TGTGCCAGCAGCTTACGGGAGAACACTGAAGCTTTCTTT
TRBJ1-1,-,-,TRBV10-2,CASSERGSSVNTEAFF,TGCGCCAGCAGTGAGAGAGGCAGTAGCGTGAACACTGAAGCTTTCTTT
TRBJ2-5,-,TRBD1,TRBV7-7,CASSPGTGSQETQYF,TGTGCTAGCAGTCCCGGGACAGGGTCCCAAGAGACCCAGTACTTC
TRBJ2-7,-,TRBD1,TRBV5-1,CASSLGQGFSEQYF,TGCGCCAGCAGCTTAGGACAGGGGTTCTCCGAGCAGTACTTC
TRBJ1-1,-,-,TRBV12-3/TRBV12-4,CASSLREGTEAFF,TGTGCCAGCAGTTTAAGGGAGGGCACTGAAGCTTTCTTT
TRBJ1-2,-,-,TRBV2,CASNEGNYGYTF,TGTGCCAGCAACGAGGGAAACTATGGCTACACCTTC
TRBJ2-5,-,TRBD2,TRBV30,CASGGQETQYF,TGTGCTTCGGGGGGGCAAGAGACCCAGTACTTC
TRBJ2-5,-,TRBD2,TRBV4-1,CASSQVGLAGEETQYF,TGCGCCAGCAGCCAAGTGGGACTAGCGGGGGAAGAGACCCAGTACTTC
TRBJ1-2,-,-,TRBV6-5,CASASVAYGYTF,TGTGCCAGCGCCTCAGTGGCCTATGGCTACACCTTC
TRBJ2-3,-,-,TRBV5-6,CASSPGLREGTDTQYF,TGTGCCAGCAGCCCAGGGTTGCGGGAAGGCACAGATACGCAGTATTTT
TRBJ2-7,-,-,TRBV19,CASSIGREVRNEQYF,TGTGCCAGTAGTATAGGCAGGGAGGTAAGGAACGAGCAGTACTTC
TRBJ1-2,-,TRBD1,TRBV4-3,CASSQVGQGASYGYTF,TGCGCCAGCAGCCAAGTTGGGCAGGGGGCTAGCTATGGCTACACCTTC
TRBJ2-2,-,-,TRBV7-6,CASSLAQDTGELFF,TGTGCCAGCAGCTTAGCGCAGGACACCGGGGAGCTGTTTTTT
TRBJ1-1,-,-,TRBV5-1,CASSLGTENTEAFF,TGCGCCAGCAGCTTGGGGACAGAGAACACTGAAGCTTTCTTT
TRBJ2-7,-,-,TRBV7-8,CASSEGPHEEGARPYEQYF,TGTGCCAGCAGCGAAGGACCGCATGAGGAGGGGGCGCGCCCCTACGAGCAGTACTTC
TRBJ1-1,-,-,TRBV5-1,CASTHEQARNTEAFF,TGCGCCAGCACGCATGAACAGGCGAGGAACACTGAAGCTTTCTTT
TRBJ2-5,-,-,TRBV29-1,CRGEGGRGHGETQYF,TGCCGCGGGGAAGGCGGGCGGGGGCATGGGGAGACCCAGTACTTC
TRBJ1-2,few,-,TRBV5-5,CASSLEQGYGYTF,TGTGCCAGCAGCTTGGAACAGGGCTATGGCTACACCTTC
TRBJ2-7,-,TRBD2,TRBV19,CASSNPSGSSYEQYF,TGTGCCAGTAGTAACCCTAGCGGAAGCTCCTACGAGCAGTACTTC
TRBJ1-6,-,-,TRBV6-5,CAHREGATPLHF,TGCGCACACCGAGAGGGTGCGACACCCCTCCACTTT
TRBJ1-5,few,TRBD1,TRBV11-2,CASSWTGGGQPQHF,TGTGCCAGCAGCTGGACAGGGGGTGGGCAGCCCCAGCATTTT
TRBJ1-1,-,TRBD1,TRBV6-5,CASHRDRAVAFF,TGTGCCAGCCACAGGGACAGGGCCGTGGCTTTCTTT
TRBJ1-5,once,TRBD1,TRBV10-3,CAISSDRGDQPQHF,TGTGCCATCAGTTCAGACAGGGGAGATCAGCCCCAGCATTTT
TRBJ1-1,once,-,TRBV29-1,CSGGFGVVNTEAFF,TGCAGCGGAGGATTCGGGGTCGTCAACACTGAAGCTTTCTTT
TRBJ1-4,-,TRBD1,TRBV4-1,CASSQYRGNEKLFF,TGCGCCAGCAGCCAATACAGGGGGAATGAAAAACTGTTTTTT
TRBJ1-1,-,-,TRBV10-1,CASSDQNTEAFF,TGCGCCAGCAGTGACCAGAACACTGAAGCTTTCTTT
TRBJ2-5,once,TRBD2,TRBV3-1/TRBV3-2,CASSQGSGLAETQYF,TGTGCCAGCAGCCAAGGGTCGGGACTAGCAGAGACCCAGTACTTC
TRBJ1-3,-,-,TRBV6-5,CASFLHSGNTIYF,TGTGCCAGCTTTTTACACTCTGGAAACACCATATATTTT
TRBJ2-1,-,TRBD1,TRBV6-1,CASTPGQGAYEQFF,TGTGCCAGCACCCCGGGACAGGGGGCATATGAGCAGTTCTTC
TRBJ2-7,-,-,TRBV19,CASSIGEVYEQYF,TGTGCCAGTAGTATAGGTGAGGTCTACGAGCAGTACTTC
TRBJ1-5,-,-,TRBV7-2,CASSSMISNQPQHF,TGTGCCAGCAGCTCTATGATTAGCAATCAGCCCCAGCATTTT
TRBJ2-5,-,TRBD1,TRBV6-5,CASRPRTGGQETQYF,TGTGCCAGCAGGCCCCGGACAGGGGGGCAGGAGACCCAGTACTTC
TRBJ1-2,-,-,TRBV7-2,CASSWGGTSGYTF,TGTGCCAGCTCATGGGGAGGTACTTCTGGCTACACCTTC
TRBJ1-6,-,TRBD1,TRBV30,CAWSVGGGNSPLHF,TGTGCCTGGAGTGTAGGGGGCGGTAATTCACCCCTCCACTTT
TRBJ1-5,-,-,TRBV2,CASSEEGTPNQPQHF,TGTGCCAGCAGTGAAGAGGGGACACCTAATCAGCCCCAGCATTTT
TRBJ1-1,-,-,TRBV7-8,CASSRGTGNTEAFF,TGTGCCAGCAGCCGAGGAACCGGGAACACTGAAGCTTTCTTT
TRBJ2-2,-,-,TRBV30,CAWSVSGTGELFF,TGTGCCTGGAGTGTGAGCGGCACCGGGGAGCTGTTTTTT
TRBJ1-6,few,TRBD1,TRBV9,CASSGTGASSPLHF,TGTGCCAGCAGCGGGACAGGGGCAAGCTCACCCCTCCACTTT
TRBJ1-1,-,-,TRBV9,CASSPAGGRPFF,TGTGCCAGCAGCCCAGCGGGGGGCCGCCCTTTCTTT
TRBJ1-5,few,-,TRBV29-1,CSVVAGTGNQPQHF,TGCAGCGTTGTGGCGGGGACCGGCAATCAGCCCCAGCATTTT
TRBJ2-2,-,TRBD1,TRBV7-2,CASSLSGTDVRELFF,TGTGCCAGCAGCCTCTCGGGGACAGATGTCCGGGAGCTGTTTTTT
TRBJ1-6,-,TRBD1,TRBV18,CASSPTPGQTSPLHF,TGTGCCAGCTCACCGACTCCGGGACAGACTTCACCCCTCCACTTT
TRBJ2-5,few,TRBD1,TRBV5-1,CASSTGYRGRETQYF,TGCGCCAGCAGCACTGGGTACAGGGGGCGGGAGACCCAGTACTTC
TRBJ2-7,-,-,TRBV9,CASSVVTGSEQYF,TGTGCCAGCAGCGTAGTTACAGGTTCCGAGCAGTACTTC
TRBJ2-3,-,-,TRBV7-3,CASSLTGPDTQYF,TGTGCCAGCAGCTTAACGGGCCCAGATACGCAGTATTTT
TRBJ2-7,-,TRBD1,TRBV18,CASSPPGTGRKYEQYF,TGTGCCAGCTCACCACCGGGGACAGGGAGGAAGTACGAGCAGTACTTC
TRBJ1-5,-,-,TRBV5-5,CASSQGGGGSQPQHF,TGTGCCAGCAGCCAGGGAGGTGGGGGGAGTCAGCCCCAGCATTTT
TRBJ1-5,-,TRBD1,TRBV5-4,CASSRTGSNQPQHF,TGTGCCAGCAGCCGGACAGGTAGCAATCAGCCCCAGCATTTT
TRBJ2-2,-,TRBD2,TRBV6-2/TRBV6-3,CASSYGTGGPDTGELFF,TGTGCCAGCAGTTACGGGACGGGGGGGCCGGACACCGGGGAGCTGTTTTTT
TRBJ1-6,-,-,TRBV30,CAWSVTGIGNSPLHF,TGTGCCTGGAGTGTCACAGGGATAGGTAATTCACCCCTCCACTTT
TRBJ1-5,-,-,TRBV5-1,CASSPQGVEGNQPQHF,TGCGCCAGCAGCCCTCAGGGCGTGGAGGGGAATCAGCCCCAGCATTTT
TRBJ2-3,-,TRBD2,TRBV4-3,CASSQDPKRGSDTQYF,TGCGCCAGCAGCCAAGATCCGAAGCGGGGGTCAGATACGCAGTATTTT
TRBJ1-3,-,-,TRBV5-6,CASSLTGSNTIYF,TGTGCCAGCAGCTTGACAGGGTCGAACACCATATATTTT
TRBJ1-2,once,-,TRBV7-9,CASSLASGATGYGYTF,TGTGCCAGCAGCTTAGCGTCAGGGGCAACGGGTTATGGCTACACCTTC
TRBJ2-3,-,TRBD1,TRBV28,CASSSWDRGSTDTQYF,TGTGCCAGCAGTTCCTGGGACAGGGGGAGCACAGATACGCAGTATTTT
TRBJ1-6,-,TRBD1,TRBV9,CASSLGQLNSPLHF,TGTGCCAGCAGCTTGGGACAGCTAAATTCACCCCTCCACTTT